These 9 T cell receptor beta chains were sequenced from one sample in a study of graft-versus-host responses after intestinal transplantation. Using immunoSEQ multiplex PCR, the repertoire was profiled, and TCRdb retains in-frame clones only, with some absent. The sample comprises 85,000 to 90,000 clones, around 90% of which are singletons, and around 0.1% rests with the top ten. These receptors have no identified antigens. This specimen was unstimulated CD4+ T cells sorted from spleen or lymph node cells, taken before intestinal transplant. These receptors came from a human donor who received an intestinal transplant.

The chain carries TRBV29-1 and TRBJ2-1; 8 bases align to TRBD1. Germline CDR1 and CDR2: SQVTM and ANQGSEA. Trimming at V came to 0 bases and at J to 13 bases, leaving 14 bases not matched to a gene. The length of the CDR3 is 15 residues. DNA of the CDR3: TGCAGCGTTGAAGATTTTGGACAGGGTGGTTTGGGACAGTTCTTC. Its protein is CSVEDFGQGGLGQFF.

This chain joins TRBV10-2 and TRBJ2-1, with D possibly being TRBD2 (6 bases). Per germline, CDR1 WSHSY and CDR2 SAAADI. V was shortened by 6 bases and J by 0 bases, with 9 bases between the two germline ends. This CDR3 has 14 amino acids. The DNA for the CDR3 is TGCGCCAGCAGCTTCGGGGGCTCCTACAATGAGCAGTTCTTC. Protein product: CASSFGGSYNEQFF.

This rearrangement joins TRBV7-3 to TRBJ1-2, with TRBD1 as a possible D gene (6 bases). The germline V gene has CDR1 SGHTA and CDR2 FQGTGA. Trimming removed 2 bases at V and 8 bases at J, with 12 bases between. This CDR3 comprises 13 residues. This CDR3 is CASSLGQGTGYTF. CDR3 bases: TGTGCCAGCAGCTTAGGTCAGGGGACAGGCTACACCTTC. Variable domain in full (rest from reference TRBV7-3 and TRBJ1-2): GAGVSQTPSNKVTEKGKYVELRCDPISGHTALYWYRQSLGQGPEFLIYFQGTGAADDSGLPNDRFFAVRPEGSVSTLKIQRTERGDSAVYLCASSLGQGTGYTFGSGTRLTVV.

V gene TRBV5-1 combines with J gene TRBJ1-1; D is perhaps TRBD1 (5 bases). V dropped 0 bases and J dropped 4 bases, with 13 bases sitting between them. The CDR3 is 15 residues long. CDR1 SGHRS and CDR2 YFSETQ come from the germline V gene. The CDR3 sequence: CASSLVGQRSTEAFF. CDR3 coding DNA: TGCGCCAGCAGCTTGGTGGGGCAGAGGAGCACTGAAGCTTTCTTT.

The chain carries TRBV6-5 and TRBJ2-3; TRBD2 is a possible D gene (5 bases). The CDR3 consists of 14 residues. V lost 7 bases to trimming and J lost 4 bases, with 15 bases between them. Looked up from germline, CDR1 is MNHEY and CDR2 is SVGAGI. CDR3 DNA sequence: TGTGCCAGCACTGTCGGAGGCCCCGCAGATACGCAGTATTTT. Its protein product is CASTVGGPADTQYF.

The gene calls are TRBV2 and TRBJ1-1, with D perhaps matching TRBD1 (5 bases). Trimming took 5 bases from V and 4 from J, leaving 8 bases between them. The CDR3 covers 12 residues. Germline assignment: CDR1 SNHLY and CDR2 FYNNEI. In nucleotides, the CDR3 is TGTGCCAGCAGTCCCGGGGGCACTGAAGCTTTCTTT. As protein: CASSPGGTEAFF.

The chain has TRBV7-8 and TRBJ1-4; D is possibly TRBD1 (5 bases). The V end lost 4 bases, the J end lost 4 bases, and 10 bases lay between the germline ends. There are 14 residues in the CDR3. CDR1 is SGHVS, CDR2 FQNEAQ, per germline. CDR3 DNA: TGTGCCAGCAGCTCGACAGCCCTTAATGAAAAACTGTTTTTT. It is translated as CASSSTALNEKLFF.

This chain links TRBV27 with TRBJ1-1, with a possible D match to TRBD1 (5 bases). This CDR3 is 16 amino acids long. Germline V gene sequence: CDR1 MNHEY, CDR2 SMNVEV (reference sequence). V was pared by 5 bases and J by 4 bases, with 20 bases between. As DNA, the CDR3 is TGTGCCAGCAGTCAAGGGGAGGGGTTTAGGAGCACTGAAGCTTTCTTT. It encodes CASSQGEGFRSTEAFF.

The chain uses TRBV9 and TRBJ2-2; D ambiguous. CDR3 size: 12 residues. Per the germline V gene, CDR1 is SGDLS and CDR2 is YYNGEE. The V and J ends lost 4 bases and 6 bases respectively, with 7 bases between them. The chain's CDR3 is CASSPPAGELFF. DNA of the CDR3: TGTGCCAGCAGCCCCCCCGCCGGGGAGCTGTTTTTT. Full variable domain (remainder filled in from reference TRBV9 and TRBJ2-2): DSGVTQTPKHLITATGQRVTLRCSPRSGDLSVYWYQQSLDQGLQFLIQYYNGEERAKGNILERFSAQQFPDLHSELNLSSLELGDSALYFCASSPPAGELFFGEGSRLTVL.